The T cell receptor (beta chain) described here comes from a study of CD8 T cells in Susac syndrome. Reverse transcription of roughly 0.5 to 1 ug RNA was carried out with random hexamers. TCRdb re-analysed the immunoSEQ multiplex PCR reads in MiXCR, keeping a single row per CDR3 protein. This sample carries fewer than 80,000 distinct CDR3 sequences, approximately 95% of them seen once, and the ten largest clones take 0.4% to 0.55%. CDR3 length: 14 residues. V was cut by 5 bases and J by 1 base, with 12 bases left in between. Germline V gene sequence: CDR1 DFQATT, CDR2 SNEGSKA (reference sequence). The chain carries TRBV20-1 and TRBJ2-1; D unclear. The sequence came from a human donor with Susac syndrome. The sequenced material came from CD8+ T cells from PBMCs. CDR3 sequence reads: CSALSRASYNEQFF. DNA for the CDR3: TGCAGTGCTTTAAGCCGAGCTTCCTACAATGAGCAGTTCTTC.